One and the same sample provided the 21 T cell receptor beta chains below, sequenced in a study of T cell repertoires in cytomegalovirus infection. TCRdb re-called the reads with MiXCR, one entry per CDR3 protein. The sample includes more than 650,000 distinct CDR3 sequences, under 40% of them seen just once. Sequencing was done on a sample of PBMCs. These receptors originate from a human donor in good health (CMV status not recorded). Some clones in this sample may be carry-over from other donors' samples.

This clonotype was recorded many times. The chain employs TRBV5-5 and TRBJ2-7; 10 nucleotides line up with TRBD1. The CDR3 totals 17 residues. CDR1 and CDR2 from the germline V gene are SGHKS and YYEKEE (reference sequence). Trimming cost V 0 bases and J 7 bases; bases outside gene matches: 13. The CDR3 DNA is TGTGCCAGCAGCTTGGCTCGTACAGCGGGACAGGGGAGAGAGCAGTACTTC. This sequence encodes CASSLARTAGQGREQYF. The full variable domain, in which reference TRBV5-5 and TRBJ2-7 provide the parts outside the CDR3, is DAGVTQSPTHLIKTRGQQVTLRCSPISGHKSVSWYQQVLGQGPQFIFQYYEKEERGRGNFPDRFSARQFPNYSSELNVNALLLGDSALYLCASSLARTAGQGREQYFGPGTRLTVT.

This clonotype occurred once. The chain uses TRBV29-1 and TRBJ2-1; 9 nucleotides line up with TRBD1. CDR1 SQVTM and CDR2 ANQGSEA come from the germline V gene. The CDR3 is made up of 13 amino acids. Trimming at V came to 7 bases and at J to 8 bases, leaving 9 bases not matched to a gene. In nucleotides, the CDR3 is TGCAGCGCCGGACAGGGGACCGAGGATGAGCAGTTCTTC. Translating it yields CSAGQGTEDEQFF.

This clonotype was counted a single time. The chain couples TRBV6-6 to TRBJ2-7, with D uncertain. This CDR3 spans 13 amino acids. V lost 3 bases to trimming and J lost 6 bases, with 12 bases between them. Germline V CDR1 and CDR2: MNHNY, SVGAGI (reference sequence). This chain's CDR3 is CASSYSSTPEQYF. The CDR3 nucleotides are TGTGCCAGCAGTTATAGTTCTACCCCCGAGCAGTACTTC.

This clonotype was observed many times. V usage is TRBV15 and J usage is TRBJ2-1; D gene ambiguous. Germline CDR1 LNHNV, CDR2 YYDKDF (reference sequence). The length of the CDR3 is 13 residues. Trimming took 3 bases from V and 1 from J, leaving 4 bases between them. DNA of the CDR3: TGTGCCACCAGCAGGGGGTCCTACAATGAGCAGTTCTTC. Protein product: CATSRGSYNEQFF. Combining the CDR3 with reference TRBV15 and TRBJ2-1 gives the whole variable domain DAMVIQNPRYQVTQFGKPVTLSCSQTLNHNVMYWYQQKSSQAPKLLFHYYDKDFNNEADTPDNFQSRRPNTSFCFLDIRSPGLGDTAMYLCATSRGSYNEQFFGPGTRLTVL.

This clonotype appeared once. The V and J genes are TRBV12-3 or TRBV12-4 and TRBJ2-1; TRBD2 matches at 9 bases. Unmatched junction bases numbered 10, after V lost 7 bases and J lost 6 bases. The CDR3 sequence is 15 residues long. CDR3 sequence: CASTTGREGPNEQFF. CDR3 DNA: TGTGCCAGCACCACTGGGCGGGAGGGCCCCAATGAGCAGTTCTTC.

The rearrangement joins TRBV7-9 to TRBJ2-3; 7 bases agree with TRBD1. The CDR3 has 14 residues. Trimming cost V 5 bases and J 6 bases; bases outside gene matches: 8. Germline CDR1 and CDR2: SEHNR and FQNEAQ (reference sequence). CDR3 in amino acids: CASSTDRRLDTQYF. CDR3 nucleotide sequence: TGTGCCAGCAGCACGGACAGGAGGTTGGATACGCAGTATTTT.

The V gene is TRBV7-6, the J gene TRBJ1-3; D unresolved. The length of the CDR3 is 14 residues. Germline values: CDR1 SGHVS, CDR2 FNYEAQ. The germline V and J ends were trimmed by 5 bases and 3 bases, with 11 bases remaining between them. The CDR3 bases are TGTGCCAGCAGCCCGCGGGCGGGTGGAAACACCATATATTTT. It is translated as CASSPRAGGNTIYF.

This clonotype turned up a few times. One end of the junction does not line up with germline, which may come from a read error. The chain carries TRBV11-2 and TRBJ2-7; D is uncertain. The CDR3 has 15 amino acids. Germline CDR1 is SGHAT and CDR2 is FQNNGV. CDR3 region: CASSFRLGISYEQSF. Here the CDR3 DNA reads TGTGCCAGCAGCTTCCGTTTGGGGATCTCCTACGAGCAGTCCTTC.

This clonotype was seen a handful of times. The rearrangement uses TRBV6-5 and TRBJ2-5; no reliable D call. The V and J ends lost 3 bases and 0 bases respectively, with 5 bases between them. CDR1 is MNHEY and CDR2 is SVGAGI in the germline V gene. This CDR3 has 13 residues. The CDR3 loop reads CASSYTYQETQYF. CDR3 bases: TGTGCCAGCAGTTATACATACCAAGAGACCCAGTACTTC.

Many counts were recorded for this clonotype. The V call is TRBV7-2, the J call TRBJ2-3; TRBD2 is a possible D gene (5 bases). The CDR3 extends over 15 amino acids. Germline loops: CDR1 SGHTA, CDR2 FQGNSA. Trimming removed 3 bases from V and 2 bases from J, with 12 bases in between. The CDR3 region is CASSFQGGTTDTQYF. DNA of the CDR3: TGTGCCAGCAGCTTCCAAGGAGGAACCACAGATACGCAGTATTTT.

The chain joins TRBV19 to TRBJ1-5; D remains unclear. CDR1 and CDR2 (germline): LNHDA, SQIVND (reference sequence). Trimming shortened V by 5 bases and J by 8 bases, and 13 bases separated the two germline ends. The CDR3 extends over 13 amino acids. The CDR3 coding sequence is TGTGCCAGTAGTCCCGGTAGCGGTGAGCCCCAGCATTTT. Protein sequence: CASSPGSGEPQHF.

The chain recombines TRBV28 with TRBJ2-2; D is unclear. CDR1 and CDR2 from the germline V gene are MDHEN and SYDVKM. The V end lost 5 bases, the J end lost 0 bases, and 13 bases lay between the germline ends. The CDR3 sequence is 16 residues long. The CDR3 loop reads CASSPVTEANTGELFF. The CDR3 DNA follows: TGTGCCAGCAGTCCCGTAACGGAAGCGAACACCGGGGAGCTGTTTTTT.

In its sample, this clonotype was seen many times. CDR3 sequence reads: CASSLGLGMGSSYEQYF. The DNA of the CDR3 is TGTGCCAGCAGCTTAGGGCTGGGGATGGGGAGCTCCTACGAGCAGTACTTC. The J gene is TRBJ2-7, the V gene TRBV7-2; TRBD2 might be the D (5 bases). Germline-derived CDR1 and CDR2 are SGHTA and FQGNSA. The CDR3 is 17 amino acids. Trimming pared 1 base from V and 0 bases from J, leaving 16 bases between.

As DNA, the CDR3 is TGTGCCAGCAGACCAGGCGGGACACTCAATTCTTACAATGAGCAGTTCTTC. Its protein is CASRPGGTLNSYNEQFF. This chain connects TRBV11-2 to TRBJ2-1; either TRBD1 or TRBD2 may fit D (6 bases each). Deletions cut 6 bases from V and 4 bases from J, with 22 bases between. Germline V gene data show CDR1 as SGHAT and CDR2 as FQNNGV. The CDR3 extends over 17 amino acids.

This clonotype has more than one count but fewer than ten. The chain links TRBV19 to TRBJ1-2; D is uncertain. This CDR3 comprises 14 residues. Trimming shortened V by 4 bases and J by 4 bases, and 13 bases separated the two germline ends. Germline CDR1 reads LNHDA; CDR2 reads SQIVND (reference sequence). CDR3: CASSTGDGSYGYTF. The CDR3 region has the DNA TGTGCCAGTAGTACGGGAGATGGCAGCTATGGCTACACCTTC.

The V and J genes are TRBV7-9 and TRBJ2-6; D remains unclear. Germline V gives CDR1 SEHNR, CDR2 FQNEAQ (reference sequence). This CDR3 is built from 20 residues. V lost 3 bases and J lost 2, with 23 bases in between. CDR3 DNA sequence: TGTGCCAGCAGCTTCGAAGATGGACGATCTAGAAGAACTGGGGCCAACGTCCTGACTTTC. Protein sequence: CASSFEDGRSRRTGANVLTF. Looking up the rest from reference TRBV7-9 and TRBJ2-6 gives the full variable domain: DTGVSQNPRHKITKRGQNVTFRCDPISEHNRLYWYRQTLGQGPEFLTYFQNEAQLEKSRLLSDRFSAERPKGSFSTLEIQRTEQGDSAMYLCASSFEDGRSRRTGANVLTFGAGSRLTVL.

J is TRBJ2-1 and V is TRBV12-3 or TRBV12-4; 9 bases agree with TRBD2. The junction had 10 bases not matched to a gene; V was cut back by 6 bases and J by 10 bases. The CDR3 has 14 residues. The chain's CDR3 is CASRKVAGDMEQFF. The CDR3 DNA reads TGTGCCAGCAGGAAGGTAGCGGGAGATATGGAGCAGTTCTTC.

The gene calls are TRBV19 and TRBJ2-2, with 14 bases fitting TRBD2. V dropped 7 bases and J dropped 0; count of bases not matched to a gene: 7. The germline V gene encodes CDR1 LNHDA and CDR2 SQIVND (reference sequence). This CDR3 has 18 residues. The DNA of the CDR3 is TGTGCCAGTACCAAGGGACTAGCGGGAGACTCGAACACCGGGGAGCTGTTTTTT. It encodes CASTKGLAGDSNTGELFF.

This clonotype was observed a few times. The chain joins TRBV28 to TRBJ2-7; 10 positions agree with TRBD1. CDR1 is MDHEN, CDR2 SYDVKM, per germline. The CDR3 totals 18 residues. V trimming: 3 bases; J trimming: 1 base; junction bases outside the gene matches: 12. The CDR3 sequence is CASSFRDRGPRGSYEQYF. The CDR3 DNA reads TGTGCCAGCAGTTTTCGGGACAGGGGCCCCAGGGGGTCCTACGAGCAGTACTTC.

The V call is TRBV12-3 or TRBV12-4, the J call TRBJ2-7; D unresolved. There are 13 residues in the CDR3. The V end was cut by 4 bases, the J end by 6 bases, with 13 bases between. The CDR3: CASSYGSAVEQYF. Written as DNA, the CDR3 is TGTGCCAGCAGTTATGGGTCGGCGGTCGAGCAGTACTTC.

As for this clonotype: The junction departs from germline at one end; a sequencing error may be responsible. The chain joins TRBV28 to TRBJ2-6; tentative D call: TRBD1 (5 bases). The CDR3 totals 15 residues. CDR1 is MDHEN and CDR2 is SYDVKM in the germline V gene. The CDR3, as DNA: TGTGCCAGCAGTTTATTGAGCTCTGGGGCCAACTTCCTGACTTTC. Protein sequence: CASSLLSSGANFLTF.